The source of this TCR beta chain is a study of blood T cell repertoires in COVID-19. Per the study methods: Quantification of nucleated cells was approximated via reference gene primer amplification. Sequencing was performed with immunoSEQ multiplex PCR; in TCRdb, only in-frame clones are kept and a portion is missing. The D gene and trimming were derived from the DNA, and the V and J assignments and clone size from that table. Here the sample spans about 300,000 clones, 87% being singletons. Sequencing input: peripheral blood. The receptor's source is a woman between 40 and 55 years old who had recovered from COVID-19.

The CDR3 nucleotides read TGTGCCAGCTCAGCCGGGACAGGGGGCTTTTCCACTGAAGCTTTCTTT. It encodes CASSAGTGGFSTEAFF. This rearrangement joins TRBV18 to TRBJ1-1, with 12 bases lining up with TRBD1. The germline gives CDR1 KGHSH, CDR2 LQKENI. V gave up 5 bases and J gave up 4 bases; unmatched junction bases: 8. The CDR3 extends over 16 amino acids.